This is a list of T cell receptor beta chains from one sample in a study of OX40 agonist ivuxolimab in advanced cancers. TCRdb's table, derived via immunoSEQ multiplex PCR, lists solely in-frame clones and lacks some. The sample holds about 60,000 clones, 70% to 90% seen once. The sequencing used CD4+ or CD8+ T cells sorted from blood, collected in a trial of the OX40 agonist ivuxolimab. These receptors all come from an adult with an advanced solid tumor such as melanoma, head and neck, liver or kidney cancer. CDR3s include the opening cysteine and the closing phenylalanine or tryptophan. The order of the fields is J gene, D gene, V gene, clone size, CDR3 protein, CDR3 DNA. D genes are given only for firm matches. Clone size appears in some rows only: once, few, many, or a class for an expanded clone.

j_gene: TRBJ1-4; d_gene: .; v_gene: TRBV5-1; abundance: .; CDR3aa: CASSAGHGNEKLFF; CDR3nt: TGCGCCAGCAGCGCGGGACACGGGAATGAAAAACTGTTTTTT
j_gene: TRBJ2-5; d_gene: .; v_gene: TRBV20-1; abundance: once; CDR3aa: CSARVGGTQYF; CDR3nt: TGCAGTGCTAGGGTTGGTGGGACCCAGTACTTC
j_gene: TRBJ2-3; d_gene: .; v_gene: TRBV11-2; abundance: .; CDR3aa: CASSFASMDTQYF; CDR3nt: TGTGCCAGCAGCTTTGCTTCTATGGATACGCAGTATTTT
j_gene: TRBJ1-3; d_gene: .; v_gene: TRBV5-6; abundance: .; CDR3aa: CASSSLPLGSGNTIYF; CDR3nt: TGTGCCAGCAGTTCTCTCCCCCTTGGCTCTGGAAACACCATATATTTT
j_gene: TRBJ2-3; d_gene: .; v_gene: TRBV5-4; abundance: .; CDR3aa: CASSLESTDTQYF; CDR3nt: TGTGCCAGCAGCTTGGAGAGCACAGATACGCAGTATTTT
j_gene: TRBJ1-1; d_gene: .; v_gene: TRBV15; abundance: few; CDR3aa: CATSRERTLNTEAFF; CDR3nt: TGTGCCACCAGCAGAGAAAGGACACTGAACACTGAAGCTTTCTTT
j_gene: TRBJ1-3; d_gene: .; v_gene: TRBV19; abundance: few; CDR3aa: CASSRRDVGSGNTIYF; CDR3nt: TGTGCCAGTAGCCGGAGGGACGTCGGCTCTGGAAACACCATATATTTT
j_gene: TRBJ2-2; d_gene: .; v_gene: TRBV15; abundance: .; CDR3aa: CATSRDRGQAGELFF; CDR3nt: TGTGCCACCAGCAGAGATCGGGGGCAGGCCGGGGAGCTGTTTTTT
j_gene: TRBJ2-1; d_gene: .; v_gene: TRBV20-1; abundance: once; CDR3aa: CSCQPYNEQFF; CDR3nt: TGCAGCTGCCAACCCTACAATGAGCAGTTCTTC
j_gene: TRBJ2-7; d_gene: .; v_gene: TRBV10-1; abundance: .; CDR3aa: CASSDQGSSYEQYF; CDR3nt: TGCGCCAGCAGTGATCAGGGGAGCTCCTACGAGCAGTACTTC
j_gene: TRBJ2-5; d_gene: .; v_gene: TRBV6-6; abundance: .; CDR3aa: CASRRGEETQYF; CDR3nt: TGTGCCAGCAGGAGGGGCGAAGAGACCCAGTACTTC
j_gene: TRBJ1-2; d_gene: .; v_gene: TRBV25-1; abundance: .; CDR3aa: CASSELGGGDGYTF; CDR3nt: TGTGCCAGCAGTGAATTAGGAGGTGGGGATGGCTACACCTTC
j_gene: TRBJ1-4; d_gene: .; v_gene: TRBV5-6; abundance: once; CDR3aa: CASSNTGATNEKLFF; CDR3nt: TGTGCCAGCAGCAATACAGGAGCAACTAATGAAAAACTGTTTTTT
j_gene: TRBJ2-1; d_gene: TRBD1; v_gene: TRBV10-3; abundance: .; CDR3aa: CAISEPGQGADEQFF; CDR3nt: TGTGCCATCAGTGAGCCGGGACAGGGGGCGGATGAGCAGTTCTTC
j_gene: TRBJ2-7; d_gene: .; v_gene: TRBV5-4; abundance: .; CDR3aa: CASSWGGRARSYEQYF; CDR3nt: TGTGCCAGCAGTTGGGGTGGCAGGGCGAGGAGTTACGAGCAGTACTTC
j_gene: TRBJ2-5; d_gene: .; v_gene: TRBV11-2; abundance: few; CDR3aa: CASSPLQGPKETQYF; CDR3nt: TGTGCCAGCAGCCCCCTTCAGGGGCCCAAAGAGACCCAGTACTTC
j_gene: TRBJ1-2; d_gene: .; v_gene: TRBV5-6; abundance: .; CDR3aa: CASSLGGNYGYTF; CDR3nt: TGTGCCAGCAGCTTGGGAGGGAACTATGGCTACACCTTC
j_gene: TRBJ2-4; d_gene: .; v_gene: TRBV4-1; abundance: .; CDR3aa: CASSQGPSRPKNIQYF; CDR3nt: TGCGCCAGCAGCCAAGGTCCGTCACGCCCCAAAAACATTCAGTACTTC
j_gene: TRBJ1-6; d_gene: .; v_gene: TRBV27; abundance: once; CDR3aa: CASSPRVSYNSPLHF; CDR3nt: TGTGCCAGCAGTCCCAGGGTCTCCTATAATTCACCCCTCCACTTT
j_gene: TRBJ2-5; d_gene: TRBD2; v_gene: TRBV9; abundance: .; CDR3aa: CASSVDSGSRETQYF; CDR3nt: TGTGCCAGCAGCGTAGATAGCGGGAGCAGGGAGACCCAGTACTTC
j_gene: TRBJ1-5; d_gene: .; v_gene: TRBV10-3; abundance: .; CDR3aa: CAISESYDQPQHF; CDR3nt: TGTGCCATCAGTGAGTCGTATGATCAGCCCCAGCATTTT
j_gene: TRBJ1-2; d_gene: .; v_gene: TRBV19; abundance: .; CDR3aa: CASSVYNYGYTF; CDR3nt: TGTGCCAGTAGTGTTTACAACTATGGCTACACCTTC
j_gene: TRBJ2-1; d_gene: .; v_gene: TRBV5-8; abundance: once; CDR3aa: CASSSRTTRANEQFF; CDR3nt: TGTGCCAGCAGCTCCCGGACTACCCGGGCCAATGAGCAGTTCTTC
j_gene: TRBJ2-3; d_gene: .; v_gene: TRBV9; abundance: .; CDR3aa: CASSVGSLQRGDTQYF; CDR3nt: TGTGCCAGCAGCGTAGGGTCGCTCCAGAGGGGAGATACGCAGTATTTT
j_gene: TRBJ2-7; d_gene: .; v_gene: TRBV18; abundance: .; CDR3aa: CASSPQGWNEQYF; CDR3nt: TGTGCCAGCTCACCACAGGGGTGGAACGAGCAGTACTTC
j_gene: TRBJ2-3; d_gene: .; v_gene: TRBV7-6; abundance: .; CDR3aa: CASSRGTDTQYF; CDR3nt: TGTGCCAGCAGCCGGGGCACAGATACGCAGTATTTT
j_gene: TRBJ1-4; d_gene: .; v_gene: TRBV7-8; abundance: .; CDR3aa: CASSLGRLATNEKLFF; CDR3nt: TGTGCCAGCAGCTTAGGCAGGCTTGCAACTAATGAAAAACTGTTTTTT
j_gene: TRBJ2-4; d_gene: TRBD1; v_gene: TRBV6-1; abundance: .; CDR3aa: CASSEQQGNIQYF; CDR3nt: TGTGCCAGCAGTGAACAACAGGGGAACATTCAGTACTTC
j_gene: TRBJ2-5; d_gene: .; v_gene: TRBV7-2; abundance: .; CDR3aa: CASSSSGVRETQYF; CDR3nt: TGTGCCAGCAGCTCCTCGGGGGTCCGGGAGACCCAGTACTTC
j_gene: TRBJ1-5; d_gene: TRBD1; v_gene: TRBV19; abundance: .; CDR3aa: CASSNRDSLNQPQHF; CDR3nt: TGTGCCAGTAGTAACCGGGACAGTCTTAATCAGCCCCAGCATTTT
j_gene: TRBJ1-6; d_gene: .; v_gene: TRBV27; abundance: .; CDR3aa: CASSLQNSPLHF; CDR3nt: TGTGCCAGCAGTTTACAGAATTCACCCCTCCACTTT
j_gene: TRBJ1-2; d_gene: .; v_gene: TRBV4-1; abundance: .; CDR3aa: CASSQDQQSTGYTF; CDR3nt: TGCGCCAGCAGCCAAGATCAGCAGTCGACAGGCTACACCTTC
j_gene: TRBJ2-3; d_gene: .; v_gene: TRBV4-3; abundance: .; CDR3aa: CASSQISTDTQYF; CDR3nt: TGCGCCAGCAGCCAAATTAGCACAGATACGCAGTATTTT
j_gene: TRBJ2-5; d_gene: .; v_gene: TRBV2; abundance: .; CDR3aa: CASTLRGLGTQYF; CDR3nt: TGTGCCAGCACCCTGCGGGGCCTCGGGACCCAGTACTTC
j_gene: TRBJ1-1; d_gene: .; v_gene: TRBV28; abundance: .; CDR3aa: CASSLPTGHGTEAFF; CDR3nt: TGTGCCAGCAGTTTACCCACAGGGCACGGGACTGAAGCTTTCTTT
j_gene: TRBJ2-1; d_gene: TRBD2; v_gene: TRBV28; abundance: .; CDR3aa: CASRVAGGSYNEQFF; CDR3nt: TGTGCCAGCAGAGTAGCGGGAGGCTCCTACAATGAGCAGTTCTTC
j_gene: TRBJ1-3; d_gene: TRBD1; v_gene: TRBV18; abundance: .; CDR3aa: CASSPGQGKTGNTIYF; CDR3nt: TGTGCCAGCTCACCGGGACAGGGGAAAACTGGAAACACCATATATTTT
j_gene: TRBJ1-5; d_gene: .; v_gene: TRBV9; abundance: few; CDR3aa: CASSVGIDQPQHF; CDR3nt: TGTGCCAGCAGCGTAGGGATCGATCAGCCCCAGCATTTT
j_gene: TRBJ1-2; d_gene: TRBD1; v_gene: TRBV28; abundance: .; CDR3aa: CASSLPPSGTGGANYGYTF; CDR3nt: TGTGCCAGCAGTTTACCCCCCTCCGGGACAGGGGGGGCTAACTATGGCTACACCTTC
j_gene: TRBJ2-1; d_gene: TRBD2; v_gene: TRBV5-1; abundance: .; CDR3aa: CASSAREGGSSYNEQFF; CDR3nt: TGCGCCAGCAGCGCGCGGGAGGGAGGGAGCTCCTACAATGAGCAGTTCTTC
j_gene: TRBJ1-5; d_gene: .; v_gene: TRBV19; abundance: .; CDR3aa: CASRPAGAYSNQPQHF; CDR3nt: TGTGCCAGTAGACCCGCGGGGGCATATAGCAATCAGCCCCAGCATTTT
j_gene: TRBJ2-5; d_gene: .; v_gene: TRBV6-1; abundance: .; CDR3aa: CASRWGAGETQYF; CDR3nt: TGTGCCTCTAGGTGGGGGGCCGGGGAGACCCAGTACTTC
j_gene: TRBJ1-6; d_gene: .; v_gene: TRBV14; abundance: .; CDR3aa: CASSPSRLGSSYNSPLHF; CDR3nt: TGTGCCAGCAGCCCTTCTCGACTGGGGAGCTCCTATAATTCACCCCTCCACTTT
j_gene: TRBJ1-5; d_gene: .; v_gene: TRBV27; abundance: .; CDR3aa: CASSRGTSSNQPQHF; CDR3nt: TGTGCCAGCAGTCGCGGGACATCAAGCAATCAGCCCCAGCATTTT
j_gene: TRBJ2-7; d_gene: .; v_gene: TRBV4-1; abundance: .; CDR3aa: CASSPRLFAYEQYF; CDR3nt: TGCGCCAGCAGCCCCCGGCTGTTCGCCTACGAGCAGTACTTC
j_gene: TRBJ2-3; d_gene: .; v_gene: TRBV6-1; abundance: .; CDR3aa: CASSERRAATDTQYF; CDR3nt: TGTGCCAGCAGTGAAAGGAGGGCTGCGACAGATACGCAGTATTTT
j_gene: TRBJ2-7; d_gene: TRBD1; v_gene: TRBV9; abundance: .; CDR3aa: CASSAGTVVEQYF; CDR3nt: TGTGCCAGCAGCGCAGGGACAGTTGTCGAGCAGTACTTC